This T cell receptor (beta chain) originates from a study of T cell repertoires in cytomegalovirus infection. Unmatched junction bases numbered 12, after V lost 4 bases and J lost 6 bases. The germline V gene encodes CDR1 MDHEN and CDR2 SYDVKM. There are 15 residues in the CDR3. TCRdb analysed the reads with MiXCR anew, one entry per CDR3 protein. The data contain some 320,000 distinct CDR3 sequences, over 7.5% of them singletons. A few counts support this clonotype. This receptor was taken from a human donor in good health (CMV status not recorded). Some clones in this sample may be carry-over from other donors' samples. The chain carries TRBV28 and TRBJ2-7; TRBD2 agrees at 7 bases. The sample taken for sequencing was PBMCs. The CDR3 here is CASSSGTGGTSEQYF. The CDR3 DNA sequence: TGTGCCAGCAGTTCAGGGACCGGGGGGACGTCCGAGCAGTACTTC.